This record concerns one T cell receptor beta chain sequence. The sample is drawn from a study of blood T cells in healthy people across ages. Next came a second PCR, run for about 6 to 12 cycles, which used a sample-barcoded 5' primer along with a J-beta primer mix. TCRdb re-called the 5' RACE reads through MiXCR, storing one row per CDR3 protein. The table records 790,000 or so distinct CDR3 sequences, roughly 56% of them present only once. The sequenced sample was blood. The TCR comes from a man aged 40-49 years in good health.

The CDR3 region is CSARVGPGGPLRQPQHF. CDR3 sequence (DNA): TGCAGTGCTAGAGTGGGACCAGGGGGGCCCTTAAGGCAGCCCCAGCATTTT. This chain uses TRBV20-1 with TRBJ1-5, with 7 bases matching TRBD1. J was trimmed by 7 bases and V by 1 base; bases with no gene match: 16. CDR1 is DFQATT and CDR2 is SNEGSKA in the germline V gene (reference sequence). The CDR3 spans 17 residues.